This entry lists 9 T cell receptor beta chains sequenced from one sample in a study of identical twins. TCRdb passed the 5' RACE reads through MiXCR, listing each CDR3 protein once. Here the sample spans about 280,000 distinct CDR3 sequences, under 9% being singletons. These sequences were also reported in another study, on yellow fever vaccine responses in identical twins.

Sequences were obtained from memory (CD45RO+) T cells sorted from blood. Every receptor here comes from a woman aged 18-29 years in good health.

J is TRBJ2-6 and V is TRBV24-1; D is ambiguous. V shed 6 bases and J shed 0 bases, with 11 bases lying between them. Germline assignment: CDR1 KGHDR and CDR2 SFDVKD. This CDR3 has 16 residues. CDR3 in DNA: TGTGCCACCAGTTCCGGCGGCGTCTCTGGGGCCAACGTCCTGACTTTC. Translating it yields CATSSGGVSGANVLTF.

This rearrangement joins TRBV3-1 to TRBJ2-5; tentative D call: TRBD2 (5 bases). In germline, CDR1 is LGHDT, CDR2 YNNKEL (reference sequence). Trimming removed 1 base from V and 0 bases from J, with 24 bases in between. The CDR3 contains 20 residues. In nucleotides, the CDR3 is TGTGCCAGCAGCCAAGTTATTTCGGGAACAGCCTCGCAGTACCAAGAGACCCAGTACTTC. This encodes CASSQVISGTASQYQETQYF.

The table lists this clonotype with a few counts. The gene calls are TRBV29-1 and TRBJ2-6; D might be TRBD1 (7 bases). V lost 4 bases and J 3 bases, leaving 16 bases between the germline ends. This CDR3 comprises 16 residues. Germline loops: CDR1 SQVTM, CDR2 ANQGSEA. CDR3 amino acids: CSVGEGQGGGANVLTF. In DNA form, the CDR3 reads TGCAGCGTTGGGGAAGGGCAGGGGGGTGGGGCCAACGTCCTGACTTTC.

This rearrangement joins TRBV24-1 to TRBJ2-1; 10 nucleotides line up with TRBD2. The length of the CDR3 is 16 residues. The junction had 8 bases not matched to a gene; V was cut back by 3 bases and J by 7 bases. CDR1 and CDR2 from the germline V gene are KGHDR and SFDVKD. CDR3 bases: TGTGCCACCAGTGATGGAGCTAGCGGGAGCGCAAATGAGCAGTTCTTC. It codes for CATSDGASGSANEQFF.

This clonotype was counted between two and nine times. The rearrangement uses TRBV2 and TRBJ2-6; 7 bases are a match to TRBD2. The ends lost 3 bases at V and 4 bases at J; junction bases unmatched: 15. CDR3 length: 19 residues. The germline V gene has CDR1 SNHLY and CDR2 FYNNEI. DNA of the CDR3: TGTGCCAGCAGTGAGAGTGGGGGGGGACGGGACTCCGGGGCCAACGTCCTGACTTTC. Translation: CASSESGGGRDSGANVLTF.

J is TRBJ1-2 and V is TRBV6-5; perhaps TRBD1 as D (5 bases). With 0 bases removed from V and 5 bases from J, the gap between germline ends came to 13 bases. Germline CDR1 is MNHEY and CDR2 is SVGAGI. This CDR3 has 15 residues. In DNA, the CDR3 is TGTGCCAGCAGTTACTCAGTTAAGGGGATATATGGCTACACCTTC. It yields the protein CASSYSVKGIYGYTF.

This clonotype has only a few counts. The chain combines TRBV7-7 with TRBJ2-3; 8 positions agree with TRBD2. This CDR3 spans 16 amino acids. Germline V CDR1 and CDR2: SSHAT, FNYEAQ (reference sequence). V lost 4 bases and J lost 3; bases outside the gene matches: 9. For the CDR3, the DNA is TGTGCCAGCAGCTCTGGACTAGCCTGGGGTACAGATACGCAGTATTTT. It yields the protein CASSSGLAWGTDTQYF.

The rearrangement joins TRBV6-5 to TRBJ1-1, with D maybe TRBD1 (6 bases). Germline CDR1 MNHEY, CDR2 SVGAGI. The CDR3 consists of 14 residues. V lost 0 bases, J lost 8 bases, and 13 bases lay in between. CDR3 sequence: CASSYSGGAGEAFF. The CDR3, as DNA: TGTGCCAGCAGTTACTCGGGGGGGGCTGGGGAAGCTTTCTTT.

The table lists this clonotype with a few counts. V and J are TRBV28 and TRBJ1-1; 7 bases are a match to TRBD1. CDR1 is MDHEN, CDR2 SYDVKM, per germline. With 2 bases clipped from V and 2 bases from J, the junction kept 11 bases outside the gene matches. This CDR3 is built from 17 residues. The CDR3 loop reads CASSLAGGGQTNTEAFF. CDR3 DNA sequence: TGTGCCAGCAGTTTAGCTGGGGGGGGACAGACAAACACTGAAGCTTTCTTT.